This T cell receptor beta chain was captured by sequencing in a study of blood T cell repertoires in COVID-19. Overall study: T cells, B-cell-depleted T cells, or PBMCs supplied cDNA or gDNA.

Method: immunoSEQ multiplex PCR; TCRdb's copy keeps in-frame clones and lacks some. This sample has about 280,000 clones, with around 85% found just once. This CDR3 contains 16 residues. Germline values: CDR1 LNHDA, CDR2 SQIVND (reference sequence). V shed 5 bases and J shed 5 bases, with 19 bases lying between them. This TCR derives from a woman in her seventies with acute or convalescent COVID-19. V gene TRBV19 combines with J gene TRBJ2-1, with a weak D call TRBD1 (6 bases). The sequencing sample was made of peripheral blood. CDR3 bases: TGTGCCAGTAGTGCCCTCAGGGGCGGCATCAACAATGAGCAGTTCTTC. This sequence encodes CASSALRGGINNEQFF.